The 29 T cell receptor beta chains reported below all come from one sample, sequenced in a study of OX40 agonist ivuxolimab in advanced cancers. Sequenced by immunoSEQ multiplex PCR; TCRdb stores in-frame clones only, minus some. The sample contains about 38,000 clones, 80% to 90% of which appear only once. Sequenced material: CD4+ or CD8+ T cells sorted from blood, taken in a trial of the OX40 agonist ivuxolimab. The source of these receptors is an adult with an advanced solid tumor such as melanoma, head and neck, liver or kidney cancer.

The gene calls are TRBV29-1 and TRBJ1-1; D not resolved. Germline CDR1 reads SQVTM; CDR2 reads ANQGSEA. There are 14 residues in the CDR3. Trimming cost V 1 base and J 3 bases, with 12 bases left between them. CDR3 sequence (DNA): TGCAGCGTTGAAGTATTCCGAGGAGACACTGAAGCTTTCTTT. Its translation is CSVEVFRGDTEAFF.

The genes are TRBV9 and TRBJ2-1, with D unresolved. There are 12 residues in the CDR3. Trimming shortened V by 6 bases and J by 4 bases, and 8 bases separated the two germline ends. CDR1 SGDLS and CDR2 YYNGEE come from the germline V gene. CDR3 amino acids: CASKNEYNEQFF. CDR3 sequence (DNA): TGTGCCAGCAAAAACGAGTACAATGAGCAGTTCTTC.

The rearrangement uses TRBV7-9 and TRBJ2-1, with no clear D. The CDR3 loop spans 11 amino acids. Per the germline V gene, CDR1 is SEHNR and CDR2 is FQNEAQ (reference sequence). The V gene lost 7 bases and the J gene lost 6 bases, with 7 bases spanning the gap. CDR3 loop: CASTDGNEQFF. The CDR3 DNA sequence: TGTGCCAGCACGGACGGCAATGAGCAGTTCTTC.

The V and J genes are TRBV5-6 and TRBJ1-4, with no clear D. CDR3 length equals 15 residues. Germline-derived CDR1 and CDR2 are SGHDT and YYEEEE. Trimming removed 4 bases from V and 0 bases from J, with 10 bases in between. CDR3 sequence: CASSPVDATNEKLFF. CDR3 nucleotides: TGTGCCAGCAGCCCGGTAGACGCAACTAATGAAAAACTGTTTTTT.

The chain links TRBV4-3 to TRBJ2-7; 13 bases agree with TRBD2. Germline V gene data show CDR1 as LGHNA and CDR2 as YSLEER. Losses at the gene ends were 0 bases for V and 3 bases for J; bases not matched to a gene: 8. The CDR3 contains 18 residues. The CDR3 DNA sequence: TGCGCCAGCAGCCAAGATCGAACTAGCGGGGGGGCACTCTACGAGCAGTACTTC. This encodes CASSQDRTSGGALYEQYF.

The genes are TRBV6-9 and TRBJ2-7; 8 positions agree with TRBD1. This CDR3 comprises 13 residues. Germline assignment: CDR1 MNHGY and CDR2 SVAAGI. J was trimmed by 2 bases and V by 5 bases; bases with no gene match: 2. CDR3 sequence reads: CASSLTGAYEQYF. In DNA, the CDR3 is TGTGCCAGCAGTCTGACAGGGGCCTACGAGCAGTACTTC.

The chain carries TRBV28 and TRBJ1-1; D possibly corresponds to TRBD1 (6 bases). Trimming removed 5 bases at V and 6 bases at J, with 19 bases between. The V gene's germline CDR1 is MDHEN and CDR2 SYDVKM. The CDR3 contains 15 residues. The CDR3 spells CASSPLTGTEAEAFF. CDR3 nucleotides: TGTGCCAGCAGTCCCCTTACAGGGACGGAGGCTGAAGCTTTCTTT.

The chain couples TRBV29-1 to TRBJ1-2, with D possibly TRBD1 on 5 matching bases. The CDR3 is 11 residues long. Germline CDR1 is SQVTM and CDR2 is ANQGSEA. V lost 6 bases to trimming and J lost 7 bases, with 12 bases between them. Written as DNA, the CDR3 is TGCAGCGTCGCGCGGGACGGTGGCTACACCTTC. Translation gives CSVARDGGYTF.

V usage is TRBV6-5 and J usage is TRBJ2-7; the D is unclear. The germline gives CDR1 MNHEY, CDR2 SVGAGI. CDR3 length: 13 amino acids. Trimming left V 1 base short and J 3 bases short, with 7 bases between. The CDR3 sequence is CASSYLGFYEQYF. As DNA, the CDR3 is TGTGCCAGCAGTTACTTGGGCTTCTACGAGCAGTACTTC.

The chain combines TRBV7-9 with TRBJ2-7, with TRBD2 as a possible D gene (6 bases). Trimming cost V 8 bases and J 6 bases, with 14 bases left between them. The CDR3 is 12 amino acids. Per germline, CDR1 SEHNR and CDR2 FQNEAQ (reference sequence). The CDR3 here is CASSDVRGEQYF. The CDR3 DNA sequence: TGTGCCAGCTCGGACGTGCGGGGCGAGCAGTACTTC.

This chain links TRBV28 with TRBJ2-5; tentative D call: TRBD1 (8 bases). The J call is uncertain, as TRBJ2-7 better fits the DNA end. The CDR3 extends over 14 amino acids. Germline CDR1 MDHEN, CDR2 SYDVKM. CDR3 nucleotides: TGTGCCAGCAGTCTACGACAGGGGAGGGGCGAGCAGTACTTC. This codes for CASSLRQGRGEQYF.

The chain employs TRBV7-9 and TRBJ2-1; D is unresolved. Trimming left V 7 bases short and J 6 bases short, with 7 bases between. CDR1 is SEHNR and CDR2 is FQNEAQ in the germline V gene (reference sequence). The CDR3 runs to 11 residues. The CDR3 DNA reads TGTGCCAGCACCCGGACCAATGAGCAGTTCTTC. Translated: CASTRTNEQFF.

This clone was seen a few times. The genes are TRBV2 and TRBJ1-6; D is ambiguous. This CDR3 is built from 14 residues. Germline V CDR1 and CDR2: SNHLY, FYNNEI. Trimming left V 3 bases short and J 9 bases short, with 12 bases between. CDR3 amino acids: CASSDGDPGSPLHF. The CDR3 bases are TGTGCCAGCAGTGACGGAGATCCGGGTTCACCCCTCCACTTT.

This chain joins TRBV9 and TRBJ2-7, with TRBD2 as a possible D gene (6 bases). The CDR3 runs 14 residues. CDR1 and CDR2 (germline): SGDLS, YYNGEE. Deletions cut 0 bases from V and 2 bases from J, with 9 bases between. CDR3 sequence (DNA): TGTGCCAGCAGCGTAGGGGGAGGAGCCTACGAGCAGTACTTC. Translated: CASSVGGGAYEQYF.

This clone showed up just once. V and J are TRBV7-9 and TRBJ1-6; D unclear. The CDR3 loop spans 13 amino acids. V was pared by 2 bases and J by 11 bases, with 10 bases between. Looked up from germline, CDR1 is SEHNR and CDR2 is FQNEAQ (reference sequence). The CDR3 is CASSLRSNAPLHF. CDR3 DNA: TGTGCCAGCAGCTTAAGGTCTAACGCACCCCTCCACTTT.

This clone was recorded only once. The rearrangement links TRBV5-8 to TRBJ1-1; no reliable D call. Trimming removed 4 bases at V and 0 bases at J, with 13 bases between. The CDR3 is made up of 15 amino acids. The germline V gene has CDR1 SGHTS and CDR2 YDEGEE. The CDR3 coding sequence is TGTGCCAGCAGCCGTAGGACGGTCTTGAACACTGAAGCTTTCTTT. It encodes CASSRRTVLNTEAFF. Complete variable domain (other parts from reference TRBV5-8 and TRBJ1-1): EAGVTQSPTHLIKTRGQQATLRCSPISGHTSVYWYQQALGLGLQFLLWYDEGEERNRGNFPPRFSGRQFPNYSSELNVNALELEDSALYLCASSRRTVLNTEAFFGQGTRLTVV.

As regards this clone: At one boundary the junction diverges from the germline segment, which might be a read error. The chain joins TRBV27 to TRBJ1-2; 9 bases fit TRBD1. Germline V gene lookup returns CDR1 MNHEY and CDR2 SMNVEV (reference sequence). The CDR3 contains 18 residues. The CDR3, as DNA: TGTGCCAGCAGTCCGCGGACAGGGGTCATTGATCCTAAGTATGGCTACACCTTC. This codes for CASSPRTGVIDPKYGYTF.

This chain joins TRBV11-2 and TRBJ1-4; perhaps TRBD1 as D (5 bases). V dropped 5 bases and J dropped 7 bases, with 14 bases sitting between them. Germline loops: CDR1 SGHAT, CDR2 FQNNGV. The CDR3 sequence is 14 residues long. CDR3 sequence (DNA): TGTGCCAGCAGCCCCTCTAGGGGAAGTGAAAAACTGTTTTTT. Its protein product is CASSPSRGSEKLFF. Drawing the rest from reference TRBV11-2 and TRBJ1-4, the complete variable domain is EAGVAQSPRYKIIEKRQSVAFWCNPISGHATLYWYQQILGQGPKLLIQFQNNGVVDDSQLPKDRFSAERLKGVDSTLKIQPAKLEDSAVYLCASSPSRGSEKLFFGSGTQLSVL.

The CDR3 sequence is CSVEDRGRETQYF. CDR3 nucleotide sequence: TGCAGCGTTGAAGACAGGGGCCGGGAGACCCAGTACTTC. The chain has TRBV29-1 and TRBJ2-5, with TRBD1 as a possible D gene (6 bases). V was clipped by 0 bases and J by 5 bases, with 10 bases between them. Germline CDR1 is SQVTM and CDR2 is ANQGSEA. The CDR3 consists of 13 residues.

The gene calls are TRBV27 and TRBJ1-1; D is ambiguous. Germline V CDR1 and CDR2: MNHEY, SMNVEV (reference sequence). The CDR3 is made up of 13 amino acids. V lost 2 bases to trimming and J lost 1 base, with 5 bases between them. CDR3 sequence reads: CASSLAANTEAFF. The CDR3 nucleotides read TGTGCCAGCAGTTTAGCGGCGAACACTGAAGCTTTCTTT.

CDR3 sequence: CASGIQGVATNEKLFF. The CDR3 nucleotides read TGTGCTAGTGGCATACAGGGAGTTGCAACTAATGAAAAACTGTTTTTT. The V and J genes are TRBV12-5 and TRBJ1-4; the D gene is possibly TRBD1 (6 bases). From germline, CDR1 is LGHNT and CDR2 FRNRAP. The CDR3 consists of 16 residues. V was cut by 6 bases and J by 0 bases, with 14 bases left in between. The whole variable domain, filled in from reference TRBV12-5 and TRBJ1-4, reads DARVTQTPRHKVTEMGQEVTMRCQPILGHNTVFWYRQTMMQGLELLAYFRNRAPLDDSGMPKDRFSAEMPDATLATLKIQPSEPRDSAVYFCASGIQGVATNEKLFFGSGTQLSVL.

V is TRBV7-9 and J is TRBJ2-7; 7 bases map to TRBD1. CDR3 size: 15 residues. V was clipped by 4 bases and J by 3 bases; unmatched bases: 9. Looked up from germline, CDR1 is SEHNR and CDR2 is FQNEAQ (reference sequence). In DNA, the CDR3 is TGTGCCAGCAGCTCCCGACAGGGAGAGCTCTACGAGCAGTACTTC. Protein product: CASSSRQGELYEQYF. Full variable domain (remainder filled in from reference TRBV7-9 and TRBJ2-7): DTGVSQNPRHKITKRGQNVTFRCDPISEHNRLYWYRQTLGQGPEFLTYFQNEAQLEKSRLLSDRFSAERPKGSFSTLEIQRTEQGDSAMYLCASSSRQGELYEQYFGPGTRLTVT.

This chain connects TRBV7-9 to TRBJ1-2; D is unresolved. The germline V and J ends were trimmed by 1 base and 3 bases, with 9 bases remaining between them. Germline values: CDR1 SEHNR, CDR2 FQNEAQ (reference sequence). There are 14 residues in the CDR3. CDR3: CASSLVGGDYGYTF. The CDR3, as DNA: TGTGCCAGCAGCTTAGTAGGAGGCGACTATGGCTACACCTTC.

The chain recombines TRBV5-4 with TRBJ1-1, with D hard to call. Per germline, CDR1 SGHNT and CDR2 YYREEE (reference sequence). The CDR3 consists of 13 residues. With 3 bases removed from V and 1 base from J, the gap between germline ends came to 7 bases. CDR3 sequence: CASSSSANTEAFF. CDR3 sequence (DNA): TGTGCCAGCAGCTCCTCTGCGAACACTGAAGCTTTCTTT.

The chain links TRBV30 to TRBJ1-1; D is perhaps TRBD1 (5 bases). Trimming pared 2 bases from V and 7 bases from J, leaving 8 bases between. This CDR3 has 11 residues. Looked up from germline, CDR1 is GTSNPN and CDR2 is SVGIG (reference sequence). As DNA, the CDR3 is TGTGCCTGGAGTACTGGGGGTGAAGCTTTCTTT. As protein: CAWSTGGEAFF.

The gene calls are TRBV4-1 and TRBJ2-3; 10 bases align to TRBD2. Germline CDR1 MGHRA, CDR2 YSYEKL. This CDR3 has 15 residues. J was trimmed by 6 bases and V by 3 bases; bases with no gene match: 6. CDR3: CASSHQRGGMDTQYF. CDR3 bases: TGCGCCAGCAGCCACCAGCGGGGGGGCATGGATACGCAGTATTTT.

The table lists this clone with a count of one. This rearrangement joins TRBV29-1 to TRBJ2-3; the D gene is possibly TRBD1 (7 bases). The V gene's germline CDR1 is SQVTM and CDR2 ANQGSEA. Trimming took 2 bases from V and 4 from J, leaving 19 bases between them. This CDR3 spans 16 amino acids. CDR3 nucleotides: TGCAGCGTTGAAATCGGAGGAGGGGGCGTCGCAGATACGCAGTATTTT. Translating gives CSVEIGGGGVADTQYF.

The chain has TRBV9 and TRBJ2-3; 8 bases align to TRBD2. Trimming removed 0 bases from V and 1 base from J; junction bases left unmatched: 1. From germline, CDR1 is SGDLS and CDR2 YYNGEE. The CDR3 is 15 residues long. Here the CDR3 reads CASSVELAGTDTQYF. CDR3 coding DNA: TGTGCCAGCAGCGTAGAACTAGCGGGCACAGATACGCAGTATTTT.

The chain links TRBV9 to TRBJ2-3, with D possibly TRBD2 on 5 matching bases. Trimming pared 0 bases from V and 4 bases from J, leaving 12 bases between. This CDR3 contains 15 residues. Germline loops: CDR1 SGDLS, CDR2 YYNGEE. The CDR3 DNA reads as TGTGCCAGCAGCGTAGGGACTTCCCTCCCAGATACGCAGTATTTT. Its protein is CASSVGTSLPDTQYF.